The 17 T cell receptor beta chains given below trace back to one sample, sequenced in a study of OX40 agonist ivuxolimab in advanced cancers. Repertoires were generated with immunoSEQ multiplex PCR, while TCRdb's copy carries only in-frame clones and drops some. The sample lists 50,000 or so clones; approximately 90% were seen once. The sample consisted of CD4+ or CD8+ T cells sorted from blood, taken in a trial of the OX40 agonist ivuxolimab. The receptors here all came from an adult with an advanced solid tumor such as melanoma, head and neck, liver or kidney cancer.

The rearrangement uses TRBV7-2 and TRBJ2-4, with unresolved D. Germline CDR1 and CDR2: SGHTA and FQGNSA. Trimming removed 1 base from V and 8 bases from J, with 6 bases in between. The CDR3 consists of 12 residues. CDR3 DNA sequence: TGTGCCAGCAGCTTAGAGGCTCACATTCAGTACTTC. Its protein product is CASSLEAHIQYF. Combining the CDR3 with reference TRBV7-2 and TRBJ2-4 gives the whole variable domain GAGVSQSPSNKVTEKGKDVELRCDPISGHTALYWYRQSLGQGLEFLIYFQGNSAPDKSGLPSDRFSAERTGGSVSTLTIQRTQQEDSAVYLCASSLEAHIQYFGAGTRLSVL.

This chain joins TRBV7-2 and TRBJ2-7; no reliable D call. Germline values: CDR1 SGHTA, CDR2 FQGNSA. The germline V and J ends were trimmed by 5 bases and 1 base, with 6 bases remaining between them. The CDR3 is 12 amino acids. CDR3 nucleotide sequence: TGTGCCAGCAGCCAAGATTCCTACGAGCAGTACTTC. It encodes CASSQDSYEQYF.

The V gene is TRBV19, the J gene TRBJ2-5, with D hard to call. The DNA end is a closer match to TRBJ2-7, so the J assignment may be wrong. CDR1 is LNHDA, CDR2 SQIVND, per germline (reference sequence). The CDR3 sequence is 14 residues long. CDR3 region: CASSIGGQGHEQYF. In DNA form, the CDR3 reads TGTGCCAGTAGTATAGGAGGCCAAGGCCACGAGCAGTACTTC.

The rearrangement uses TRBV7-9 and TRBJ1-1; 9 bases are shared with TRBD1. V trimming: 1 base; J trimming: 12 bases; junction bases outside the gene matches: 3. Germline V gene lookup returns CDR1 SEHNR and CDR2 FQNEAQ (reference sequence). This CDR3 has 12 amino acids. The CDR3, as DNA: TGTGCCAGCAGCTTAGGAGGACAGGGGACTTTCTTT. Translating it yields CASSLGGQGTFF.

The chain employs TRBV7-9 and TRBJ1-2, with no clear D. Looked up from germline, CDR1 is SEHNR and CDR2 is FQNEAQ (reference sequence). V lost 4 bases to trimming and J lost 4 bases, with 13 bases between them. The CDR3 is 14 residues long. The chain's CDR3 is CASSYQEGSYGYTF. The CDR3 nucleotides are TGTGCCAGCAGCTATCAGGAGGGCTCCTATGGCTACACCTTC.

The gene calls are TRBV7-9 and TRBJ2-5; TRBD1 matches 10 bases. The CDR3 totals 15 residues. Germline lookup yields CDR1 SEHNR and CDR2 FQNEAQ (reference sequence). The V gene end was trimmed by 2 bases and the J gene end by 4 bases; junction bases not matched to a gene: 4. The CDR3: CASSLLGQGPETQYF. The CDR3, as DNA: TGTGCCAGCAGCTTATTGGGACAGGGGCCAGAGACCCAGTACTTC.

This chain joins TRBV29-1 and TRBJ2-7; D is possibly TRBD2 (5 bases). Germline loops: CDR1 SQVTM, CDR2 ANQGSEA. The CDR3 is made up of 13 amino acids. Trimming stripped 4 bases from V and 6 bases from J, with 16 bases between. The DNA for the CDR3 is TGCAGCGTTGTCTCGGGGTCTCTCACCGAGCAGTACTTC. It yields the protein CSVVSGSLTEQYF.

This sequence joins TRBV25-1 and TRBJ1-5, with D perhaps TRBD1 (6 bases). Germline CDR1 reads MGHDK; CDR2 reads SYGVNS. This CDR3 spans 14 amino acids. V lost 3 bases, J lost 4 bases, and 10 bases lay in between. The CDR3: CASSEVQGNQPQHF. CDR3 in DNA: TGTGCCAGCAGTGAGGTCCAGGGGAATCAGCCCCAGCATTTT.

The V call is TRBV19, the J call TRBJ1-5, with D possibly TRBD1 on 5 matching bases. Germline V CDR1 and CDR2: LNHDA, SQIVND (reference sequence). V lost 9 bases and J 7 bases, leaving 19 bases between the germline ends. The CDR3 is 14 amino acids. Written as DNA, the CDR3 is TGTGCCAGCGGGACTTCGAGGGGAAAACAGCCCCAGCATTTT. This translates into CASGTSRGKQPQHF.

This chain connects TRBV4-2 to TRBJ2-7; D is unresolved. The CDR3 spans 13 residues. Germline V CDR1 and CDR2: LGHNA, YNFKEQ. Trimming took 0 bases from V and 5 from J, leaving 8 bases between them. CDR3 region: CASSQEDPDEQYF. The CDR3, as DNA: TGTGCCAGCAGCCAAGAGGACCCCGACGAGCAGTACTTC.

V gene TRBV30 combines with J gene TRBJ2-2; D not certain. CDR1 is GTSNPN, CDR2 SVGIG, per germline (reference sequence). Deletions cut 2 bases from V and 6 bases from J, with 4 bases between. The CDR3 length is 11 residues. This CDR3 reads CAWSRPGELFF. CDR3 nucleotide sequence: TGTGCCTGGAGTCGCCCCGGGGAGCTGTTTTTT. The full variable domain, in which reference TRBV30 and TRBJ2-2 provide the parts outside the CDR3, is SQTIHQWPATLVQPVGSPLSLECTVEGTSNPNLYWYRQAAGRGLQLLFYSVGIGQISSEVPQNLSASRPQDRQFILSSKKLLLSDSGFYLCAWSRPGELFFGEGSRLTVL.

This clone was recorded only once. The rearrangement uses TRBV5-6 and TRBJ1-1, with TRBD1 identical over 8 bases. CDR1 and CDR2 (germline): SGHDT, YYEEEE. Germline trimming cut 5 bases from V and 8 bases from J; bases unmatched to any gene: 8. CDR3 size: 13 residues. CDR3 in amino acids: CASRYGQGLEAFF. CDR3 in DNA: TGTGCCAGCAGATATGGACAGGGACTCGAAGCTTTCTTT.

This rearrangement joins TRBV28 to TRBJ1-3, with D uncertain. Germline lookup yields CDR1 MDHEN and CDR2 SYDVKM. This CDR3 has 14 residues. The V end lost 2 bases, the J end lost 0 bases, and 5 bases lay between the germline ends. Here the CDR3 DNA reads TGTGCCAGCAGTTTACGGGTCTCTGGAAACACCATATATTTT. Protein: CASSLRVSGNTIYF.

This clone was counted once. The chain has TRBV7-2 and TRBJ2-1; the D gene is possibly TRBD2 (6 bases). The CDR3 extends over 15 amino acids. Looked up from germline, CDR1 is SGHTA and CDR2 is FQGNSA. V lost 2 bases and J lost 7, with 15 bases in between. CDR3 sequence reads: CASSLRLDPINEQFF. DNA of the CDR3: TGTGCCAGCAGCTTACGACTAGATCCAATTAATGAGCAGTTCTTC.

The rearrangement links TRBV9 to TRBJ2-2; 11 bases agree with TRBD2. V lost 4 bases to trimming and J lost 2 bases; unmatched junction nucleotides: 10. The CDR3 is made up of 18 amino acids. Germline assignment: CDR1 SGDLS and CDR2 YYNGEE. CDR3 region: CASSPPPGTSGNTGELFF. In nucleotides, the CDR3 is TGTGCCAGCAGCCCACCCCCGGGGACTAGCGGAAACACCGGGGAGCTGTTTTTT.

V gene TRBV7-9 combines with J gene TRBJ2-1; D is unclear. The CDR3 runs 13 residues. The germline CDR1 and CDR2 sequences are SEHNR and FQNEAQ (reference sequence). The V end was cut by 5 bases, the J end by 5 bases, with 10 bases between. The chain's CDR3 is CASSPAAHNEQFF. DNA of the CDR3: TGTGCCAGCAGCCCGGCGGCCCACAATGAGCAGTTCTTC. The full variable domain, in which reference TRBV7-9 and TRBJ2-1 provide the parts outside the CDR3, is DTGVSQNPRHKITKRGQNVTFRCDPISEHNRLYWYRQTLGQGPEFLTYFQNEAQLEKSRLLSDRFSAERPKGSFSTLEIQRTEQGDSAMYLCASSPAAHNEQFFGPGTRLTVL.

The chain is built from TRBV2 and TRBJ2-7, with TRBD1 matching over 8 bases. CDR1 and CDR2 (germline): SNHLY, FYNNEI. CDR3 length: 12 residues. Trimming removed 8 bases from V and 3 bases from J; junction bases left unmatched: 3. Written as DNA, the CDR3 is TGTGCCAGCCAGGGGGCCAACTACGAGCAGTACTTC. Protein product: CASQGANYEQYF.